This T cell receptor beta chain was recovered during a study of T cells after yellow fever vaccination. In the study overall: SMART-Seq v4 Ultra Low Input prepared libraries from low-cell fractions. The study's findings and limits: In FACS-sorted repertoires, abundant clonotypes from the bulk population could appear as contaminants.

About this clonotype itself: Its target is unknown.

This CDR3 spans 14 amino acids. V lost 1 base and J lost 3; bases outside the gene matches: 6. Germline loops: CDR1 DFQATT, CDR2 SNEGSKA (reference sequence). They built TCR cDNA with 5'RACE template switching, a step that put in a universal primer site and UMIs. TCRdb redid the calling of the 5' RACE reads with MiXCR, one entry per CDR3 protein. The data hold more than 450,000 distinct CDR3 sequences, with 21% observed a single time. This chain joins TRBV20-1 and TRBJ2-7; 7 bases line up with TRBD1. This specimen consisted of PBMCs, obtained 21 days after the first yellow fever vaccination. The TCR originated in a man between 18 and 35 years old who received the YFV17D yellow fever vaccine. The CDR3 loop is CSARAQGEFYEQYV. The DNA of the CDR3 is TGCAGTGCTAGAGCCCAGGGGGAATTCTACGAGCAGTACGTC.